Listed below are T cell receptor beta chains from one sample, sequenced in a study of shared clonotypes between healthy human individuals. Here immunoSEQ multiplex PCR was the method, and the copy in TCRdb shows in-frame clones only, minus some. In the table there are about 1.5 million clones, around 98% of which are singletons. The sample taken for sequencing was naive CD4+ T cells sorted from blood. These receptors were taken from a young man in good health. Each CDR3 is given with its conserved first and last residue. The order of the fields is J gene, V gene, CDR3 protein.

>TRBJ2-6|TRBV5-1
CASNTDRVEGANVLTF
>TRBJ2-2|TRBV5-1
CASSLRASGQYANTGELFF
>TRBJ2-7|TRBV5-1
CASSLASPPWNDEQYF
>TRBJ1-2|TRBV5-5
CASSPQGFLGYTF
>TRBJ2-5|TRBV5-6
CASSFNRGQETQYF
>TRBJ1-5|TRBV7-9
CASSFSGQGYQPQHF
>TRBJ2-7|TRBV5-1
CASSSMMREPYEQYF
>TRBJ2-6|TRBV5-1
CASSEAGASGANVLTF
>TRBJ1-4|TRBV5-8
CASDTEAHVRLFF
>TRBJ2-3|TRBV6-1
CASSEAPTGSITDTQYF
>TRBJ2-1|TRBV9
CASSATGGAYNEQFF
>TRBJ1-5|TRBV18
CASSGTHQPQHF
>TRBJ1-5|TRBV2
CASTPWGQASNQPQHF
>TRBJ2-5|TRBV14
CASSQEGGSWETQYF
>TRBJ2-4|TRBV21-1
CASSHPCGIQYF
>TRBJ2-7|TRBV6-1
CASSGYEQYF
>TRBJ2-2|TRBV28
CASRLSGTGELFF
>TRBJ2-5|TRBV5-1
CASSRGQGLETQYF
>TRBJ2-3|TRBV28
CASSFLAGSTDTQYF
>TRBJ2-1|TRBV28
CASRTTSGIYNEQFF
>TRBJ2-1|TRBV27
CASSGSYRDRKRGYNEQFF
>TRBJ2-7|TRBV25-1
CASTEPGFSYEQYF
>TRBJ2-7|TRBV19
CASSKKGGMSYEQYF
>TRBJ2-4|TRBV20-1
CSATVPGLQYF
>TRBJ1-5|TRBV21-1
CASSSFEGEQPQHF
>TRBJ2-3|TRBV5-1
CASGGTGSNTQYF
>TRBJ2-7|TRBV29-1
CSAGDSSYEQYF
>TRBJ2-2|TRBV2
CASSESRGRELFF
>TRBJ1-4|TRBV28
CASSLLGATNEKLFF
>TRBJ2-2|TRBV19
CASRDSNTGELFF
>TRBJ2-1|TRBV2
CASSDQLAPLAEQFF
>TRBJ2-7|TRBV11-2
CASSSTTGTVTYEQYF
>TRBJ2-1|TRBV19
CASSKLAGANLEQFF
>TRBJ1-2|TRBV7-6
CASSLVPGGNGYTF
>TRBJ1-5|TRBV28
CASSFGRGVVPQHF
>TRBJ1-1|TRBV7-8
CASTPTTMNTEAFF
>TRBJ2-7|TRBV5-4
CASSLGPQRGAQNEQYF
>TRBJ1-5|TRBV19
CASKTGTTNQPQHF
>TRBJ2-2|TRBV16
CASSQGREETGELFF